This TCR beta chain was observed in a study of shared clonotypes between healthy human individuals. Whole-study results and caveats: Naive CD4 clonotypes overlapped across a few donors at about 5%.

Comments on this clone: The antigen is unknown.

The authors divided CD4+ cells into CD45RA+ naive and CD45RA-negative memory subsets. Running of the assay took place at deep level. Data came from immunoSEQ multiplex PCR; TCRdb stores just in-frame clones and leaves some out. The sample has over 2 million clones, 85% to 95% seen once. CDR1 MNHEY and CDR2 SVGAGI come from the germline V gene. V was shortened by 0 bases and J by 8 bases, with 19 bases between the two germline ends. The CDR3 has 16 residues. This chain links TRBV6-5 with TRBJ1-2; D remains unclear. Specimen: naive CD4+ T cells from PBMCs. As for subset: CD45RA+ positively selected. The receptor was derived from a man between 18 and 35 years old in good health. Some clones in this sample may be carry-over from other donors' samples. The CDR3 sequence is CASSYSSQMNRRGYTF. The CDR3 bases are TGTGCCAGCAGTTACTCGAGCCAAATGAACCGGAGGGGCTACACCTTC.